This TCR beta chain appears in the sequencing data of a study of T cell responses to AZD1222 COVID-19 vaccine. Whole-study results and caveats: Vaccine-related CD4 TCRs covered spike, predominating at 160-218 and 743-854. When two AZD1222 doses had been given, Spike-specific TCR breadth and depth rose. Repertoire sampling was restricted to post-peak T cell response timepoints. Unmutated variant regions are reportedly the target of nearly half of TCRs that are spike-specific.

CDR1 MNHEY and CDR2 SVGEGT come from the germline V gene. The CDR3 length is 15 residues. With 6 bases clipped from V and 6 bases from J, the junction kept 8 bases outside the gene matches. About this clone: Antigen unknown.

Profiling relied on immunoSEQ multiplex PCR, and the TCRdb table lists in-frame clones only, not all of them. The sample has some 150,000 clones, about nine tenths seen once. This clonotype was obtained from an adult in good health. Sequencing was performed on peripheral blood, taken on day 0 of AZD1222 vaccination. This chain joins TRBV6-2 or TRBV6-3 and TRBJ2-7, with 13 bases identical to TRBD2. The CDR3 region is CASSLRTSGSFEQYF. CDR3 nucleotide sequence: TGTGCCAGCAGCCTCCGGACTAGCGGGAGTTTCGAGCAGTACTTC.